Given below is one T cell receptor (beta chain) in context. CDR3 length: 15 amino acids. The germline V gene has CDR1 MNHEY and CDR2 SVGAGI. With 6 bases clipped from V and 4 bases from J, the junction kept 11 bases outside the gene matches. Authors' analysis steps: Nucleated cell number was recorded as an estimate derived from reference gene primer amplification. Sequencing used immunoSEQ multiplex PCR; TCRdb keeps in-frame clones, though not all of them. That table furnishes V, J and clone size, whereas the DNA furnished D and trimming. The table shows approximately 150,000 clones, with around four fifths occurring only once. The data belong to a study of blood T cell repertoires in COVID-19. Overall study context: Acute-phase and convalescent COVID-19 samples originated in the United States, Italy and Spain. T cells, B-cell-depleted T cells, or PBMCs supplied cDNA or gDNA.

The TCR comes from a human donor in a cohort sampled during active COVID-19. Sequencing input: peripheral blood. The chain recombines TRBV6-5 with TRBJ1-1; 7 nucleotides match TRBD1. The CDR3 bases are TGTGCCAGCAGCCCCAACAGGGGATGGGGCACTGAAGCTTTCTTT. It codes for CASSPNRGWGTEAFF.